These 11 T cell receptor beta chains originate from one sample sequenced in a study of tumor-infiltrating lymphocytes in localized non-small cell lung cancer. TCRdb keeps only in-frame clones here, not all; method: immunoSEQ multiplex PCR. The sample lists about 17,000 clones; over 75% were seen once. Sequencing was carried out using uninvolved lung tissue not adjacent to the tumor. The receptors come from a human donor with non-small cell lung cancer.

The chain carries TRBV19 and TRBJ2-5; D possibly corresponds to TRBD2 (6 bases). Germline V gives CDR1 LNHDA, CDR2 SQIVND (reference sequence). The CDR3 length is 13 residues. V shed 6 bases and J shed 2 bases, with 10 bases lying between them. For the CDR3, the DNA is TGTGCCAGTAGCTTTGCGGGACAAGAGACCCAGTACTTC. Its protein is CASSFAGQETQYF. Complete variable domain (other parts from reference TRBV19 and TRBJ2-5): DGGITQSPKYLFRKEGQNVTLSCEQNLNHDAMYWYRQDPGQGLRLIYYSQIVNDFQKGDIAEGYSVSREKKESFPLTVTSAQKNPTAFYLCASSFAGQETQYFGPGTRLLVL.

The CDR3: CASSPTGDTEAFF. In DNA form, the CDR3 reads TGTGCCAGCAGCCCAACAGGGGACACTGAAGCTTTCTTT. This sequence joins TRBV7-9 and TRBJ1-1; 7 bases are a match to TRBD1. With V trimmed by 5 bases and J by 3 bases, 3 bases remained unmatched. Germline-derived CDR1 and CDR2 are SEHNR and FQNEAQ (reference sequence). The CDR3 is 13 residues long.

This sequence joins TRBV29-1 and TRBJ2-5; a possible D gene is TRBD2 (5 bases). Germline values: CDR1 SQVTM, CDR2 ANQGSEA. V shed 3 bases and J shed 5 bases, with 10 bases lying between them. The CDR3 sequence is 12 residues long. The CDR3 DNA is TGCAGCGTTGATCTAGCCGCCGAGACCCAGTACTTC. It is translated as CSVDLAAETQYF.

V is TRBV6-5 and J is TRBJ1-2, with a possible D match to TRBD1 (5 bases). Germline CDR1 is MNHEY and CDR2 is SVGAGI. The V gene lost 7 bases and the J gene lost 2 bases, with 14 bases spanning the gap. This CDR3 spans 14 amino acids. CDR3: CASKFGRENYGYTF. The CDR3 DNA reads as TGTGCCAGCAAATTCGGCAGGGAGAACTATGGCTACACCTTC.

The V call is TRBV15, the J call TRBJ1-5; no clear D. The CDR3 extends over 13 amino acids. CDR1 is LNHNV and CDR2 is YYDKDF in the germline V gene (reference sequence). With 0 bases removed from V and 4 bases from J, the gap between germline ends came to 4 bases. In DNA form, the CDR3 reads TGTGCCACCAGCAGAGACCCGAATCAGCCCCAGCATTTT. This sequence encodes CATSRDPNQPQHF.

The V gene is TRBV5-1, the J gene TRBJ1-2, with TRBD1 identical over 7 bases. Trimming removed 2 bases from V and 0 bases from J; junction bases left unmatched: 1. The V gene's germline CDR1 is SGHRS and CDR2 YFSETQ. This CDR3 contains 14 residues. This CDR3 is CASSFGTANYGYTF. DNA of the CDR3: TGCGCCAGCAGCTTCGGGACAGCTAACTATGGCTACACCTTC.

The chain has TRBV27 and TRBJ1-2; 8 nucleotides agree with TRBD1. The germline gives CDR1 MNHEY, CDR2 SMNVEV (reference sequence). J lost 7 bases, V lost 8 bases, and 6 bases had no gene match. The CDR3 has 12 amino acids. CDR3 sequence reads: CASATGDVGYTF. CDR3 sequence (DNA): TGTGCCAGCGCGACAGGGGACGTTGGCTACACCTTC.

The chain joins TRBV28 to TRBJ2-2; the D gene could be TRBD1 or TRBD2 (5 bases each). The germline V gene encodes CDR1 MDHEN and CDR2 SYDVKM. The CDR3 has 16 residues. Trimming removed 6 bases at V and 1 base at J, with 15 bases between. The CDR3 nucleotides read TGTGCCAGCAGGAAGTGGGGGAGTCGGAACACCGGGGAGCTGTTTTTT. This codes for CASRKWGSRNTGELFF.

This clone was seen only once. CDR3 coding DNA: TGTGCTAGTGGTAATTTCGACAGAGGGGGCTACACCTTC. It is translated as CASGNFDRGGYTF. V gene TRBV12-5 combines with J gene TRBJ1-2; possible D gene TRBD1, 5 bases. Germline lookup yields CDR1 LGHNT and CDR2 FRNRAP. The CDR3 contains 13 residues. V lost 5 bases to trimming and J lost 8 bases, with 15 bases between them.

CDR3 region: CASRLAGDPYEQYF. The CDR3 nucleotides are TGTGCCAGCAGACTAGCGGGAGACCCCTACGAGCAGTACTTC. The rearrangement links TRBV13 to TRBJ2-7; 11 positions agree with TRBD2. Per the germline V gene, CDR1 is PRHDT and CDR2 is FYEKMQ (reference sequence). V shed 6 bases and J 2 bases; nucleotides not matched to a gene: 3. The CDR3 contains 14 residues. Complete variable domain (other parts from reference TRBV13 and TRBJ2-7): AAGVIQSPRHLIKEKRETATLKCYPIPRHDTVYWYQQGPGQDPQFLISFYEKMQSDKGSIPDRFSAQQFSDYHSELNMSSLELGDSALYFCASRLAGDPYEQYFGPGTRLTVT.

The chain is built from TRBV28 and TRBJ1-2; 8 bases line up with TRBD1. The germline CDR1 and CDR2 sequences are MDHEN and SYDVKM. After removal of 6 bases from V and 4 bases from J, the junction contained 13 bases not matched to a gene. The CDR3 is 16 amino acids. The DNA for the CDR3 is TGTGCCAGCAGAGAGAACGGCAGGGGGCGGAGCTATGGCTACACCTTC. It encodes CASRENGRGRSYGYTF.